The rows below give T cell receptor beta chains drawn from one sample of a study of cytomegalovirus exposure and HLA in healthy donors. This table comes from immunoSEQ multiplex PCR, and its TCRdb copy is limited to in-frame clones, with some not included. The data show about 130,000 clones, 70% to 85% seen once. Source material: PBMCs. The receptors were sampled from a man aged 25-45 years in good health and CMV-seropositive. The CDR3 runs from the conserved cysteine through the conserved F or W. The D gene is left open where the match is weak. Rows may omit the clone size; those that give it use once, few, many or a size class.

j_call	clone_size	v_call	d_call	cdr3_nt	cdr3_aa
TRBJ1-5	few	TRBV2	TRBD1	TGTGCCAGCAGTCCACCGGGACAGGGGGCCTCAACGGCCCAGCATTTT	CASSPPGQGASTAQHF
TRBJ2-2	NA	TRBV29-1	NA	TGCAGCGTTGAAGAGGGAGAAAGGAACACCGGGGAGCTGTTTTTT	CSVEEGERNTGELFF
TRBJ2-7	NA	TRBV11-2	TRBD2	TGTGCCAGCAGCCACTTAGCGGGGAGATACTACGAGCAGTACTTC	CASSHLAGRYYEQYF
TRBJ2-4	NA	TRBV2	TRBD1	TGTGCCAGCAGCCGGGACAGGATAGACATTCAGTACTTC	CASSRDRIDIQYF
TRBJ2-5	NA	TRBV2	NA	TGTGCCAGCCACTACAGGGTTGGGTCAGAGACCCAGTACTTC	CASHYRVGSETQYF
TRBJ1-1	NA	TRBV2	TRBD1	TGTGCCAGCAGGCCGGACAGGGTGAACACTGAAGCTTTCTTT	CASRPDRVNTEAFF
TRBJ2-1	NA	TRBV9	NA	TGTGCCAGCAGCCTCTACTACAATGAGCAGTTCTTC	CASSLYYNEQFF
TRBJ2-7	NA	TRBV2	TRBD2	TGTGCCAGCAGAACTAGCGGGACTTCCTACGAGCAGTACTTC	CASRTSGTSYEQYF
TRBJ2-2	NA	TRBV2	TRBD2	TGTGCCAGCAGTGAGGCGGGGAGGGGCACCGGGGAGCTGTTTTTT	CASSEAGRGTGELFF
TRBJ1-2	NA	TRBV14	TRBD1	TGTGCCAGCAGCGACAGGGGGCGCGACTATGGCTACACCTTC	CASSDRGRDYGYTF
TRBJ1-2	few	TRBV19	TRBD1	TGTGCCAGTAGGTACGGGACAGGGAACTATGGCTACACCTTC	CASRYGTGNYGYTF
TRBJ2-7	once	TRBV5-1	TRBD1	TGCGCCAGCTCCGACCCGGGACAGACGACCTACGAGCAGTACTTC	CASSDPGQTTYEQYF
TRBJ2-1	NA	TRBV14	NA	TGTGCCAGCAGCCAATTCGGGACACCGCCTAACAATGAGCAGTTCTTC	CASSQFGTPPNNEQFF
TRBJ1-3	NA	TRBV4-2	NA	TGTGCCAGCAGCCAAATACAAGACTCTGGAAACACCATATATTTT	CASSQIQDSGNTIYF
TRBJ1-1	NA	TRBV18	TRBD1	TGTGCCAGCTCACCAAACCCGACAGGGGGATTTGCCGGAGCTTTCTTT	CASSPNPTGGFAGAFF
TRBJ1-1	NA	TRBV9	NA	TGTGCCAGCAGCGCGACGAGGGTGAGTGAAGCTTTCTTT	CASSATRVSEAFF
TRBJ2-3	NA	TRBV6-1	TRBD2	TGTGCCAGCAGTGGACTAGCGGGGGGGCCAGATACGCAGTATTTT	CASSGLAGGPDTQYF
TRBJ2-3	NA	TRBV29-1	NA	TGCAGCGTCACCCGTGGCTCGACAGATACGCAGTATTTT	CSVTRGSTDTQYF
TRBJ2-3	once	TRBV27	TRBD2	TGTGCCAGCAGTTTAAAGGCTAGCGGGATTGGCCCTAATACGCAGTATTTT	CASSLKASGIGPNTQYF
TRBJ1-1	NA	TRBV27	NA	TGTGCCAGCAGTTTGAACTGGAGACGGCTGAACACTGAAGCTTTCTTT	CASSLNWRRLNTEAFF
TRBJ1-5	NA	TRBV2	NA	TGTGCCAGCAGTGCCGGACTGGGTCAGCCCCAGCATTTT	CASSAGLGQPQHF
TRBJ1-5	few	TRBV19	NA	TGTGCCAGTAGTATAGATCTTGGGACACGACAGGGCAATCAGCCCCAGCATTTT	CASSIDLGTRQGNQPQHF
TRBJ1-1	NA	TRBV2	TRBD1	TGTGCCAGCACCCAAACAGGGGGAGTTGAGACTGAAGCTTTCTTT	CASTQTGGVETEAFF
TRBJ2-1	once	TRBV28	NA	TGTGCCAGTCGCGGCAAACGGGAAGAGCATGAGCAGTTCTTC	CASRGKREEHEQFF
TRBJ1-5	NA	TRBV27	NA	TGTGCCAGCAGTTTTGACCGGGATCAGCCCCAGCATTTT	CASSFDRDQPQHF
TRBJ1-2	NA	TRBV2	TRBD1	TGTGCCAGCAGTGAAGGGACAGGGAGTGTTGGCTACACCTTC	CASSEGTGSVGYTF
TRBJ1-2	NA	TRBV9	NA	TGTGCCAGCAGCCCCCATTGGGACATTCTCTATGGCTACACCTTC	CASSPHWDILYGYTF
TRBJ1-5	NA	TRBV19	NA	TGTGCCAGTAAAGATAGGTCGGGGCGGGGGCCCCAGCATTTT	CASKDRSGRGPQHF
TRBJ2-4	NA	TRBV6-6	NA	TGTGCCAGCAGTTACTCGAGAGGGGCCAAAAACATTCAGTACTTC	CASSYSRGAKNIQYF
TRBJ1-2	few	TRBV29-1	TRBD1	TGCAGCGGCGGGACAGGGAGCTATGGCTACACCTTC	CSGGTGSYGYTF